Shown below are 29 T cell receptor beta chains from a single sample sequenced in a study of blood T cell repertoires in COVID-19. Produced via immunoSEQ multiplex PCR; TCRdb's table is partial and in-frame only. The top ten hold about 1.3% of the sample, which has 200,000 to 250,000 clones, roughly four fifths seen once. Sequencing was done on a sample of PBMCs or T cells enriched from blood (not recorded which). The receptors come from a woman aged 40 to 49 with acute COVID-19.

V usage is TRBV4-3 and J usage is TRBJ2-2, with D possibly TRBD1 on 6 matching bases. CDR3 length equals 16 residues. Looked up from germline, CDR1 is LGHNA and CDR2 is YSLEER. V was pared by 2 bases and J by 4 bases, with 14 bases between. This chain's CDR3 is CASSQFAGAATGELFF. CDR3 coding DNA: TGCGCCAGCAGCCAATTCGCAGGGGCGGCCACCGGGGAGCTGTTTTTT.

The chain combines TRBV6-2 or TRBV6-3 with TRBJ1-2, with 7 nucleotides matching TRBD1. The V gene's germline CDR1 is MNHEY and CDR2 SVGEGT. CDR3 size: 15 residues. V gave up 5 bases and J gave up 7 bases; unmatched junction bases: 13. CDR3 amino acids: CASSGLDRRGSGYTF. CDR3 bases: TGTGCCAGCAGTGGACTGGACAGGCGCGGAAGTGGCTACACCTTC.

The CDR3 sequence is CASSLLLEVPEAFF. For the CDR3, the DNA is TGTGCCAGCAGCCTTCTTCTAGAGGTGCCTGAAGCTTTCTTT. V usage is TRBV9 and J usage is TRBJ1-1; no clear D gene. This CDR3 has 14 amino acids. Trimming removed 4 bases at V and 6 bases at J, with 16 bases between. Germline loops: CDR1 SGDLS, CDR2 YYNGEE.

This chain connects TRBV11-2 to TRBJ1-2; D call uncertain. CDR3 length: 13 residues. Germline loops: CDR1 SGHAT, CDR2 FQNNGV. V was pared by 5 bases and J by 6 bases, with 13 bases between. The CDR3 protein is CASSRTGTDGYTF. CDR3 bases: TGTGCCAGCAGCCGAACGGGAACGGATGGCTACACCTTC.

The rearrangement joins TRBV6-4 to TRBJ2-1, with D hard to call. Trimming stripped 0 bases from V and 6 bases from J, with 9 bases between. The germline gives CDR1 MRHNA, CDR2 SNTAGT. CDR3 length: 14 amino acids. The CDR3, as DNA: TGTGCCAGCAGTGACTCTTCGACTCTCAATGAGCAGTTCTTC. The encoded protein is CASSDSSTLNEQFF.

As concerns this clone: Just one base apart from a much larger clone, this may be a read error. The genes are TRBV28 and TRBJ2-7, with 7 nucleotides matching TRBD2. V shed 7 bases and J 4 bases; nucleotides not matched to a gene: 10. The CDR3 loop spans 14 amino acids. Per germline, CDR1 MDHEN and CDR2 SYDVKM. The CDR3 bases are TGTGCCAGCACCTTGTGGGGGGGGAGGTACGAGCAGTACTTC. As protein: CASTLWGGRYEQYF.

The table lists this clone with a count of one. The V and J genes are TRBV28 and TRBJ2-1; 11 bases are shared with TRBD2. Per germline, CDR1 MDHEN and CDR2 SYDVKM. The CDR3 extends over 17 amino acids. The trim removed 4 bases at V and 5 bases at J, leaving 10 bases unmatched. The CDR3 region is CASSSQRLAGFNNEQFF. The CDR3 DNA follows: TGTGCCAGCAGTTCGCAGAGACTAGCGGGATTCAACAATGAGCAGTTCTTC. The full variable domain, rest sourced from reference TRBV28 and TRBJ2-1, is DVKVTQSSRYLVKRTGEKVFLECVQDMDHENMFWYRQDPGLGLRLIYFSYDVKMKEKGDIPEGYSVSREKKERFSLILESASTNQTSMYLCASSSQRLAGFNNEQFFGPGTRLTVL.

V gene TRBV19 combines with J gene TRBJ2-1; TRBD2 aligns across 10 bases. CDR1 is LNHDA and CDR2 is SQIVND in the germline V gene (reference sequence). This CDR3 has 16 residues. Trimming removed 2 bases from V and 4 bases from J; junction bases left unmatched: 5. The CDR3 DNA reads as TGTGCCAGTAGTATAAGCCGGACTAGCGGATACAATGAGCAGTTCTTC. Its translation: CASSISRTSGYNEQFF.

J is TRBJ2-7 and V is TRBV11-2; 8 nucleotides line up with TRBD2. J lost 5 bases, V lost 1 base, and 16 bases had no gene match. CDR1 and CDR2 (germline): SGHAT, FQNNGV. The CDR3 runs 18 residues. This CDR3 reads CASSLAGGDARENNEQYF. The CDR3 nucleotides read TGTGCCAGCAGCTTAGCCGGGGGGGACGCCCGGGAGAATAACGAGCAGTACTTC.

The genes are TRBV10-1 and TRBJ1-4; D may be TRBD1 (5 bases). CDR1 and CDR2 from the germline V gene are WNHNN and SYGVQD (reference sequence). V lost 7 bases to trimming and J lost 8 bases, with 14 bases between them. The CDR3 loop spans 13 amino acids. The CDR3 region has the DNA TGCGCCAGCATGAGGAGCGCAGGGGAAAAACTGTTTTTT. It specifies CASMRSAGEKLFF.

Only one count was recorded for this clone. CDR3 in amino acids: CASSLLPGSYGYTF. The CDR3 nucleotides are TGTGCCAGTAGTCTCCTCCCCGGGAGCTATGGCTACACCTTC. The gene calls are TRBV19 and TRBJ1-2; unclear D gene. Germline assignment: CDR1 LNHDA and CDR2 SQIVND (reference sequence). The CDR3 has 14 amino acids. V lost 5 bases and J 4 bases, leaving 14 bases between the germline ends.

CDR3 region: CASSLSPTARLTLHF. In DNA form, the CDR3 reads TGTGCCAGCAGCTTATCTCCGACAGCTCGATTAACCCTCCACTTT. The chain has TRBV5-4 and TRBJ1-6; possible D gene TRBD1, 5 bases. CDR1 is SGHNT, CDR2 YYREEE, per germline (reference sequence). Trimming stripped 2 bases from V and 14 bases from J, with 20 bases between. The CDR3 is 15 amino acids.

This chain uses TRBV5-4 with TRBJ2-1, with 11 bases lining up with TRBD2. The CDR3 runs to 15 residues. Trimming at V came to 2 bases and at J to 8 bases, leaving 6 bases not matched to a gene. Germline-derived CDR1 and CDR2 are SGHNT and YYREEE (reference sequence). The CDR3 DNA sequence: TGTGCCAGCAGCTTCCTAGCGGGAGGTCCCCATGAGCAGTTCTTC. It codes for CASSFLAGGPHEQFF.

V and J are TRBV5-1 and TRBJ2-1, with D perhaps TRBD1 (6 bases). The CDR3 loop spans 16 amino acids. The germline CDR1 and CDR2 sequences are SGHRS and YFSETQ. Trimming stripped 1 base from V and 4 bases from J, with 15 bases between. This CDR3 is CASSLKLQGRYNEQFF. The CDR3 DNA is TGCGCCAGCAGCTTGAAATTACAGGGTCGGTACAATGAGCAGTTCTTC. The variable domain in full, with the rest retrieved from reference TRBV5-1 and TRBJ2-1, is KAGVTQTPRYLIKTRGQQVTLSCSPISGHRSVSWYQQTPGQGLQFLFEYFSETQRNKGNFPGRFSGRQFSNSRSEMNVSTLELGDSALYLCASSLKLQGRYNEQFFGPGTRLTVL.

V and J are TRBV10-3 and TRBJ2-1, with D perhaps TRBD2 (5 bases). Germline CDR1 is ENHRY and CDR2 is SYGVKD. This CDR3 is 12 amino acids long. Trimming took off 2 bases at V and 7 bases at J, with 6 bases between the two ends. The DNA of the CDR3 is TGTGCCATCAGTGAGGGCGGGAATGAGCAGTTCTTC. Translated, it gives CAISEGGNEQFF.

The chain is built from TRBV10-3 and TRBJ2-2, with TRBD1 matching over 9 bases. Germline CDR1 reads ENHRY; CDR2 reads SYGVKD. The CDR3 is made up of 14 amino acids. V lost 5 bases and J lost 7; bases outside the gene matches: 5. The CDR3 bases are TGTGCCATCAGTAAAGGACAGGGGAACGGGGAGCTGTTTTTT. This sequence encodes CAISKGQGNGELFF.

The V call is TRBV27, the J call TRBJ1-6; D gene uncertain. The CDR3 has 15 amino acids. With 10 bases removed from V and 7 bases from J, the gap between germline ends came to 20 bases. Germline values: CDR1 MNHEY, CDR2 SMNVEV (reference sequence). CDR3 sequence: CATRSLITFNSPLHF. CDR3 nucleotides: TGTGCCACCCGATCACTTATTACGTTCAATTCACCCCTCCACTTT.

The rearrangement links TRBV5-1 to TRBJ1-1, with D possibly TRBD1 on 6 matching bases. Germline lookup yields CDR1 SGHRS and CDR2 YFSETQ. The CDR3 is 14 amino acids. Trimming removed 5 bases from V and 0 bases from J, with 11 bases in between. CDR3 amino acids: CASSTGFMNTEAFF. The CDR3 region has the DNA TGCGCCAGCAGTACAGGGTTTATGAACACTGAAGCTTTCTTT.

This sequence joins TRBV19 and TRBJ1-6, with D perhaps matching TRBD1 (5 bases). V was trimmed by 5 bases and J by 7 bases, leaving 18 bases between them. From germline, CDR1 is LNHDA and CDR2 SQIVND (reference sequence). The length of the CDR3 is 16 residues. Written as DNA, the CDR3 is TGTGCCAGTAGTCCCGGGACTCCAAAGAGAAATTCACCCCTCCACTTT. It specifies CASSPGTPKRNSPLHF.

The chain recombines TRBV10-1 with TRBJ2-3; 8 bases are shared with TRBD2. The V and J ends lost 3 bases and 2 bases, in that order; junction bases with no gene match: 10. Germline loops: CDR1 WNHNN, CDR2 SYGVQD (reference sequence). The CDR3 spans 17 residues. CDR3 coding DNA: TGCGCCAGCAGTGAAAACCCCTTAGCGGGAATCACAGATACGCAGTATTTT. Protein: CASSENPLAGITDTQYF.

V gene TRBV5-4 combines with J gene TRBJ1-1, with 7 positions matching TRBD1. The CDR3 consists of 13 residues. Per the germline V gene, CDR1 is SGHNT and CDR2 is YYREEE (reference sequence). V was pared by 4 bases and J by 6 bases, with 6 bases of the junction left unmatched. The CDR3 here is CASSPWDSPEAFF. The CDR3 bases are TGTGCCAGCAGCCCTTGGGACAGCCCTGAAGCTTTCTTT.

The chain employs TRBV15 and TRBJ2-3, with TRBD1 as a possible D gene (5 bases). V lost 1 base to trimming and J lost 9 bases, with 17 bases between them. Germline CDR1 is LNHNV and CDR2 is YYDKDF (reference sequence). CDR3 length: 15 amino acids. The CDR3 nucleotides are TGTGCCACCAGCAGAGTTGCAGGGCAGTCGGAGACGCAGTATTTT. This gives the protein CATSRVAGQSETQYF.

J is TRBJ2-7 and V is TRBV3-1 (or the pseudogene TRBV3-2); a possible D gene is TRBD1 (6 bases). The CDR3 spans 17 residues. V shed 2 bases and J shed 0 bases, with 17 bases lying between them. Germline loops: CDR1 LGHDT, CDR2 YNNKEL (reference sequence). The CDR3 loop reads CASSQLDSEDHSYEQYF. As DNA, the CDR3 is TGTGCCAGCAGCCAATTGGACAGCGAAGATCACTCCTACGAGCAGTACTTC.

This chain uses TRBV7-8 with TRBJ2-3; possible D gene TRBD2, 5 bases. The V and J ends lost 5 bases and 0 bases respectively, with 15 bases between them. Per germline, CDR1 SGHVS and CDR2 FQNEAQ. The CDR3 has 16 residues. The CDR3 sequence is CASSLVGAKSTDTQYF. CDR3 nucleotide sequence: TGTGCCAGCAGCCTTGTGGGAGCTAAGAGCACAGATACGCAGTATTTT.

The chain carries TRBV7-8 and TRBJ2-3; 11 nucleotides agree with TRBD2. The trim removed 3 bases at V and 0 bases at J, leaving 8 bases unmatched. CDR1 and CDR2 from the germline V gene are SGHVS and FQNEAQ. The length of the CDR3 is 18 residues. CDR3 sequence (DNA): TGTGCCAGCAGCTTGGGCGGAGCTAGCGGGGGGAGCACAGATACGCAGTATTTT. This gives the protein CASSLGGASGGSTDTQYF.

The chain recombines TRBV30 with TRBJ2-3, with 11 bases fitting TRBD2. Germline V gene sequence: CDR1 GTSNPN, CDR2 SVGIG (reference sequence). This CDR3 comprises 17 residues. Trimming removed 0 bases from V and 1 base from J; junction bases left unmatched: 6. CDR3 in DNA: TGTGCCTGGAGTGTCGGTAGCGGGAGGGTGGGCACAGATACGCAGTATTTT. Translation: CAWSVGSGRVGTDTQYF.

This rearrangement joins TRBV5-4 to TRBJ1-6, with 7 bases matching TRBD1. This CDR3 contains 17 residues. The germline V gene encodes CDR1 SGHNT and CDR2 YYREEE (reference sequence). V lost 5 bases and J lost 0; bases outside the gene matches: 8. This CDR3 reads CASSRDSRSSYNSPLHF. DNA for the CDR3: TGTGCCAGCAGTAGGGACAGCCGGAGCTCCTATAATTCACCCCTCCACTTT.

The chain employs TRBV7-2 and TRBJ2-1; TRBD2 agrees at 8 bases. J gave up 10 bases and V 5 bases, and 13 bases lay outside the gene matches. The germline gives CDR1 SGHTA, CDR2 FQGNSA. The CDR3 has 15 residues. As DNA, the CDR3 is TGTGCCAGCAGCCTCGGGACTAGTCGGGTGAAGGAGCAGTTCTTC. Protein sequence: CASSLGTSRVKEQFF. The full variable domain, its missing parts supplied by reference TRBV7-2 and TRBJ2-1, is GAGVSQSPSNKVTEKGKDVELRCDPISGHTALYWYRQSLGQGLEFLIYFQGNSAPDKSGLPSDRFSAERTGGSVSTLTIQRTQQEDSAVYLCASSLGTSRVKEQFFGPGTRLTVL.

This clone was found once. V and J are TRBV5-1 and TRBJ2-5; D is perhaps TRBD1 (6 bases). CDR1 and CDR2 from the germline V gene are SGHRS and YFSETQ. V was trimmed by 0 bases and J by 5 bases, leaving 14 bases between them. The CDR3 sequence is 15 residues long. In DNA, the CDR3 is TGCGCCAGCAGCTTGGAAGGGGGAGCGAGGGAGACCCAGTACTTC. Protein product: CASSLEGGARETQYF.